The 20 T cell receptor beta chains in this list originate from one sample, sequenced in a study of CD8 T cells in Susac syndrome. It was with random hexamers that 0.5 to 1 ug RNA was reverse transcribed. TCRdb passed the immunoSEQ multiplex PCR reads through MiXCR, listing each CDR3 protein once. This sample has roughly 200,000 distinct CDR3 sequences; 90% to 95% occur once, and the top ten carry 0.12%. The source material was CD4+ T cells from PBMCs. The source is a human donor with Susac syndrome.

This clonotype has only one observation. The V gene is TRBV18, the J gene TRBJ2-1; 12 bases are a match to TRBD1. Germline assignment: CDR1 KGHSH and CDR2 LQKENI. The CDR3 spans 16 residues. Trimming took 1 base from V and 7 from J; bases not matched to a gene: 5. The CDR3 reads CASSPRGTGGLNEQFF. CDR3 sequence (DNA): TGTGCCAGCTCACCACGCGGGACAGGGGGCTTAAATGAGCAGTTCTTC.

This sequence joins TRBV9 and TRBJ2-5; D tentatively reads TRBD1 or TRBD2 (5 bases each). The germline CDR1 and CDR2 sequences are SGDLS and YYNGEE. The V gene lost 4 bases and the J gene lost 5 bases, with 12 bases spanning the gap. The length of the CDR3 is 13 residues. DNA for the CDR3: TGTGCCAGCAGCAAACGGGACGGGGAGACCCAGTACTTC. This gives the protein CASSKRDGETQYF.

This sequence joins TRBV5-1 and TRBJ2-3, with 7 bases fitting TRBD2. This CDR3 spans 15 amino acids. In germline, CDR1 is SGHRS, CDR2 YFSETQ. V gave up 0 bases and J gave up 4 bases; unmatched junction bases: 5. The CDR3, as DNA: TGCGCCAGCAGCTTGGGGCCGGGGGGTTCAGATACGCAGTATTTT. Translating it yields CASSLGPGGSDTQYF.

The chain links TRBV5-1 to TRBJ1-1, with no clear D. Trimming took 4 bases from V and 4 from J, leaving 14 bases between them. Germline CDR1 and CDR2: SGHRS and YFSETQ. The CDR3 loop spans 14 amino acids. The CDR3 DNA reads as TGCGCCAGCAGCCCGGTCCTCGCGGGCACTGAAGCTTTCTTT. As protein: CASSPVLAGTEAFF.

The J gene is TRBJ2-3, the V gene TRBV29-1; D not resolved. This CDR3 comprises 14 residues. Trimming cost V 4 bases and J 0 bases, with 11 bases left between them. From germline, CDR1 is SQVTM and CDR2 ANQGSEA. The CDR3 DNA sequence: TGCAGCGTTGCTTCGGCTACTAGCACAGATACGCAGTATTTT. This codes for CSVASATSTDTQYF.

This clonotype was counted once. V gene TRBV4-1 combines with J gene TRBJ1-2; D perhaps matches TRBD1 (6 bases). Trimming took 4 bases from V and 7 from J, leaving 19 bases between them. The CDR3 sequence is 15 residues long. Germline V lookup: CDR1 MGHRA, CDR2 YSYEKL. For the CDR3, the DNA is TGCGCCAGCAGCCCGAGACAGGCCCAGGTGGGTGGCTACACCTTC. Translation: CASSPRQAQVGGYTF.

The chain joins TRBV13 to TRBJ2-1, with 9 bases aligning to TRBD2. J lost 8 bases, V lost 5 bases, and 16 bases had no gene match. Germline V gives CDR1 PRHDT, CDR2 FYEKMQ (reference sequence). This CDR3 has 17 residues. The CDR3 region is CASSLLSGGNRGDEQFF. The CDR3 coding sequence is TGTGCCAGCAGCCTCCTGAGCGGGGGGAACCGTGGCGATGAGCAGTTCTTC. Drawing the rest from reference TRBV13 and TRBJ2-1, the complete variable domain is AAGVIQSPRHLIKEKRETATLKCYPIPRHDTVYWYQQGPGQDPQFLISFYEKMQSDKGSIPDRFSAQQFSDYHSELNMSSLELGDSALYFCASSLLSGGNRGDEQFFGPGTRLTVL.

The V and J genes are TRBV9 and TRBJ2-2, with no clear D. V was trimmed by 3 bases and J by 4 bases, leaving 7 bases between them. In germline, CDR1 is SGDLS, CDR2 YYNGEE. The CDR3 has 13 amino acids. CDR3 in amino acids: CASSAISTGELFF. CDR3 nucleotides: TGTGCCAGCAGCGCCATCAGCACCGGGGAGCTGTTTTTT.

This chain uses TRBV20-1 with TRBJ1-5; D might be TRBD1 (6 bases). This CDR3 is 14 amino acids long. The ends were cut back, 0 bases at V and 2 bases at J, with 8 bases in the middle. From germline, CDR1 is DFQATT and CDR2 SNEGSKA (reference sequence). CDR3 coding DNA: TGCAGTGCTAGAGAGGCAGGGGGCAATCAGCCCCAGCATTTT. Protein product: CSAREAGGNQPQHF.

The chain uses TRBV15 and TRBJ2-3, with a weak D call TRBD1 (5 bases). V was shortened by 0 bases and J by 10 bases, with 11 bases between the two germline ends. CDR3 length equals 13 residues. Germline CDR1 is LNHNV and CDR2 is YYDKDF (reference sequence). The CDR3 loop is CATSRDAGRSQYF. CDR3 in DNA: TGTGCCACCAGCAGAGATGCAGGGCGGTCGCAGTATTTT.

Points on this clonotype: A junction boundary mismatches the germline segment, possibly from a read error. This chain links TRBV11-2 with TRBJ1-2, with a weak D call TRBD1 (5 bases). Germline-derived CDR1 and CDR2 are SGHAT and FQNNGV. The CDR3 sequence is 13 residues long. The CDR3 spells CASSKRTGTAIVF. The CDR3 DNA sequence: TGTGCCAGCAGCAAACGAACCGGGACGGCTATAGTCTTC.

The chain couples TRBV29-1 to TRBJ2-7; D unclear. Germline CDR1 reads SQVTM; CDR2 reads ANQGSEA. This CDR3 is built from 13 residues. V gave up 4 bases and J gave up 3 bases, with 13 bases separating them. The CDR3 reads CSVVLRSDYEQYF. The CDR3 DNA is TGCAGCGTTGTACTGCGGTCGGACTACGAGCAGTACTTC.

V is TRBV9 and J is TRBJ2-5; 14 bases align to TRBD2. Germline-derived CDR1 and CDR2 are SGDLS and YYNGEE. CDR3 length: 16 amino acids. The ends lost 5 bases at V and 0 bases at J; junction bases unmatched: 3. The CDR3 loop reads CASSRLAGGYQETQYF. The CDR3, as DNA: TGTGCCAGCAGTCGACTAGCGGGGGGGTACCAAGAGACCCAGTACTTC.

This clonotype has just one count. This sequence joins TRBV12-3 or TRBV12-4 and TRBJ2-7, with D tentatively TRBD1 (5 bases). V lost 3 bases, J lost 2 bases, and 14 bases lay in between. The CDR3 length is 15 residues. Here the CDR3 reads CASSLAQGRAYEQYF. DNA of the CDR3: TGTGCCAGCAGTTTGGCTCAGGGTCGGGCCTACGAGCAGTACTTC.

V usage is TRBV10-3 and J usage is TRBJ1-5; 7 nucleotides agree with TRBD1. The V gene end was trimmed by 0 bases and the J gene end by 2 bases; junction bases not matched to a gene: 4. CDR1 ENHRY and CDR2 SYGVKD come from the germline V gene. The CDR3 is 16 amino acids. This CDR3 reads CAISESNRGGNQPQHF. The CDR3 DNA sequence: TGTGCCATCAGTGAGTCGAACAGGGGAGGCAATCAGCCCCAGCATTTT.

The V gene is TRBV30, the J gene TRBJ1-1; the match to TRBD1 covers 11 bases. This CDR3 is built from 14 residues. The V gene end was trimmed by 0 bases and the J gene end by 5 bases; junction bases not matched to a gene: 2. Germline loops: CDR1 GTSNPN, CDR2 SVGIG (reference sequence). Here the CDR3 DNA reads TGTGCCTGGAGTGTTGGGACAGGGGGGACTGAAGCTTTCTTT. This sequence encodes CAWSVGTGGTEAFF.

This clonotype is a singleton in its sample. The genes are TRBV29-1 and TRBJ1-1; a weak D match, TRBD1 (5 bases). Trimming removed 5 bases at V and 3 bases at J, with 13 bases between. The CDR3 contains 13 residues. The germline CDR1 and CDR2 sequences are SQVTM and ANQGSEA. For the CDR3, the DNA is TGCAGCGTTCACTGGGGGGGGGACACTGAAGCTTTCTTT. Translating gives CSVHWGGDTEAFF.

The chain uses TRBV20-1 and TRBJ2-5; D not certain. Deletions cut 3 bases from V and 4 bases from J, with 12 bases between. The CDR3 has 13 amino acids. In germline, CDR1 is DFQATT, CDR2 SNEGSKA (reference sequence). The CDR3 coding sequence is TGCAGTGCTAGGGGCCCGCTCCCAGAGACCCAGTACTTC. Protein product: CSARGPLPETQYF.

The CDR3 nucleotides read TGTGCTAGTGGTCTCCGGGGTGAGCAGTTCTTC. Residues: CASGLRGEQFF. The gene calls are TRBV12-5 and TRBJ2-1; maybe TRBD2 (5 bases). Germline V CDR1 and CDR2: LGHNT, FRNRAP. V lost 5 bases, J lost 9 bases, and 8 bases lay in between. The CDR3 contains 11 residues.

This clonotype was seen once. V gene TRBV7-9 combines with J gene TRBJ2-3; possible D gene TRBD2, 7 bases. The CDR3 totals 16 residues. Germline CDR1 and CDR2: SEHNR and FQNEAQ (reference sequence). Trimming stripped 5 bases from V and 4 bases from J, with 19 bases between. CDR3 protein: CASSQRGGAVPDTQYF. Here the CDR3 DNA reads TGTGCCAGCAGCCAACGAGGGGGGGCCGTACCAGATACGCAGTATTTT.